A selection of T cell receptor beta chains follows, all from one sample in a study of PD-1 blockade in classical Hodgkin lymphoma. Profiled with immunoSEQ multiplex PCR; TCRdb holds only in-frame clones, not every one. The data contain 20,000 to 25,000 clones, 71% of them singletons. Sequencing used peripheral blood mononuclear cells (PBMCs), obtained at baseline. The receptor source for this set is a human donor with classical Hodgkin lymphoma. Each CDR3 is given with its conserved first and last residue. A D gene is named only where the DNA matches it firmly. Size is omitted from some rows. Given values are once, few, many or a class for expanded clones.

abundance	d_gene	j_gene	v_gene	CDR3aa	CDR3nt
.	.	TRBJ2-7	TRBV19	CASSRLAGYEQYF	TGTGCCAGTAGTCGGCTAGCAGGGTACGAGCAGTACTTC
.	.	TRBJ1-6	TRBV2	CASSEWQLSPLHF	TGTGCCAGCAGTGAATGGCAGCTTTCACCCCTCCACTTT
.	.	TRBJ2-1	TRBV4-3	CASSLKYRDFYANEQFF	TGCGCCAGCAGCCTAAAATACCGGGACTTTTATGCCAATGAGCAGTTCTTC
.	.	TRBJ2-7	TRBV14	CASSHSTYEQYF	TGTGCCAGCAGCCATTCGACCTACGAGCAGTACTTC
.	TRBD1	TRBJ1-5	TRBV28	CASSLRTGNSNQPQHF	TGTGCCAGCAGTTTAAGGACAGGGAATAGCAATCAGCCCCAGCATTTT
medium-sized	.	TRBJ1-2	TRBV5-6	CASSPVSTESYGYTF	TGTGCCAGCAGTCCAGTCTCGACAGAAAGCTATGGCTACACCTTC
.	.	TRBJ1-1	TRBV2	CASSEALGGTEAFF	TGTGCCAGCAGTGAAGCGCTAGGGGGCACTGAAGCTTTCTTT
.	.	TRBJ2-3	TRBV10-3	CAIRTGTSTDTQYF	TGTGCCATCAGGACCGGGACTAGCACAGATACGCAGTATTTT
.	.	TRBJ2-3	TRBV9	CASSYEGGGPTDTQYF	TGTGCCAGCAGCTACGAGGGAGGCGGGCCCACAGATACGCAGTATTTT
.	.	TRBJ2-1	TRBV7-2	CASSSYYPNEQFF	TGTGCCAGCAGCTCGTACTACCCCAATGAGCAGTTCTTC
few	TRBD1	TRBJ1-5	TRBV4-2	CASSQRTGGAGANQPQHF	TGTGCCAGCAGCCAAAGGACAGGGGGCGCAGGGGCCAATCAGCCCCAGCATTTT
few	.	TRBJ2-1	TRBV7-9	CASSTSSGRQFF	TGTGCCAGCAGCACCTCAAGCGGCCGGCAGTTCTTC
.	TRBD1	TRBJ1-4	TRBV19	CASSRQDRGGIATNEKLFF	TGTGCCAGTAGTAGACAGGACAGGGGCGGAATTGCAACTAATGAAAAACTGTTTTTT
.	.	TRBJ2-1	TRBV28	CASSPRDFPSYNEQFF	TGTGCCAGCAGTCCGAGGGACTTCCCGTCCTACAATGAGCAGTTCTTC
.	.	TRBJ2-7	TRBV5-1	CASSSMTAYEQYF	TGCGCCAGCAGCTCGATGACCGCCTACGAGCAGTACTTC
once	TRBD1	TRBJ2-1	TRBV14	CASSQDFRDRGSPYNEQFF	TGTGCCAGCAGCCAAGATTTCCGGGACAGGGGCTCGCCCTACAATGAGCAGTTCTTC
.	TRBD1	TRBJ1-3	TRBV5-4	CASSFPGGTGGGNTIYF	TGTGCCAGCAGCTTTCCGGGAGGGACAGGGGGAGGAAACACCATATATTTT
.	.	TRBJ1-2	TRBV4-3	CASSKTREGGYTF	TGCGCCAGCAGCAAGACTAGGGAGGGAGGCTACACCTTC
large	.	TRBJ1-5	TRBV9	CASSVGFNQPQHF	TGTGCCAGCAGCGTAGGATTCAATCAGCCCCAGCATTTT
.	.	TRBJ1-5	TRBV19	CASSILGGQPQHF	TGTGCCAGTAGTATTTTAGGAGGGCAGCCCCAGCATTTT
.	.	TRBJ2-7	TRBV7-2	CASSLSGDEQYF	TGTGCCAGCAGCTTAAGTGGAGACGAGCAGTACTTC
.	.	TRBJ1-5	TRBV28	CASSLDTRASQPQHF	TGTGCCAGCAGTTTAGACACCAGGGCAAGTCAGCCCCAGCATTTT
.	.	TRBJ1-2	TRBV29-1	CSAYDAGEGYTF	TGCAGCGCTTATGATGCAGGGGAGGGCTACACCTTC
.	.	TRBJ1-1	TRBV5-4	CASSLVASTRNTEAFF	TGTGCCAGCAGCTTGGTCGCGTCCACTAGGAACACTGAAGCTTTCTTT
.	.	TRBJ2-4	TRBV11-1	CASSLSTGVIAKNIQYF	TGTGCCAGCAGCTTATCTACGGGGGTAATAGCCAAAAACATTCAGTACTTC
.	.	TRBJ1-1	TRBV7-2	CASSLKRVSMNTEAFF	TGTGCCAGCAGCTTAAAGAGGGTATCTATGAACACTGAAGCTTTCTTT
few	.	TRBJ1-2	TRBV27	CASSQGFRYGYTF	TGTGCCAGCAGCCAGGGTTTTCGGTATGGCTACACCTTC
.	TRBD2	TRBJ2-4	TRBV5-1	CASSLGAGGPGKNIQYF	TGCGCCAGCAGCTTGGGTGCGGGGGGGCCGGGCAAAAACATTCAGTACTTC
.	.	TRBJ1-5	TRBV28	CASSSAQALSNQPQHF	TGTGCCAGCAGTTCGGCCCAGGCCCTTAGCAATCAGCCCCAGCATTTT
.	.	TRBJ2-7	TRBV28	CASSPGPYYEQYF	TGTGCCAGCAGTCCGGGGCCGTACTACGAGCAGTACTTC
.	TRBD1	TRBJ1-1	TRBV6-1	CASSEVSGGGDPAFF	TGTGCCAGCAGTGAAGTGTCAGGGGGCGGTGATCCAGCTTTCTTT
.	.	TRBJ1-1	TRBV7-9	CASGMNTEAFF	TGTGCCTCCGGCATGAACACTGAAGCTTTCTTT
.	TRBD1	TRBJ1-4	TRBV5-1	CASRETGHGEEKLFF	TGCGCCAGCAGAGAGACAGGGCATGGGGAGGAAAAACTGTTTTTT
.	TRBD1	TRBJ1-2	TRBV28	CASSSGTGTGVRGYTF	TGTGCCAGCAGTTCCGGCACCGGGACAGGGGTCCGCGGCTACACCTTC
.	TRBD2	TRBJ2-1	TRBV19	CASSIGTSGGFGNEQFF	TGTGCCAGTAGTATTGGGACTAGCGGGGGATTTGGCAATGAGCAGTTCTTC
.	.	TRBJ1-5	TRBV6-5	CASSYSAQKPQHF	TGTGCCAGCAGTTACTCTGCGCAAAAGCCCCAGCATTTT